Detailed here is one T cell receptor beta chain. What it binds is unknown. The data derive from a study of cytomegalovirus exposure and HLA in healthy donors. Study-level background: Earlier, 150 million to 200 million T cells were analyzed, and approximately 110 million unique TCR beta sequences were found among them. Study-level findings and limits: A later analysis reported that several of the most significant clusters appeared to be linked to common viral pathogens, among them Epstein-Barr virus. What a later analysis reportedly showed was that an Asian-associated ancestry cluster had fewer N-insertions than the approximately 700-donor mean. Rarity held for most TCR sequences, but there were some public TCRs that occurred in many donors.

Primers for the PCR totalled 60 Vbeta and 13 Jbeta. Profiling relied on immunoSEQ multiplex PCR, and the TCRdb table lists in-frame clones only, not all of them. Of more than 150,000 clones in the sample, about 75% were seen once. This TCR was recovered from a man aged 50 to 60 in good health and CMV-seropositive. The specimen sequenced was PBMCs.

The chain's CDR3 is CAWSVGGNQPQHF. Written as DNA, the CDR3 is TGTGCCTGGAGTGTAGGGGGCAATCAGCCCCAGCATTTT. The chain joins TRBV30 to TRBJ1-5; possible D gene TRBD1, 5 bases. The germline V and J ends were trimmed by 0 bases and 2 bases, with 5 bases remaining between them. The CDR3 totals 13 residues. Germline V gene sequence: CDR1 GTSNPN, CDR2 SVGIG (reference sequence).